This is a list of T cell receptor beta chains from one sample in a study of T cell changes during pregnancy in multiple sclerosis. Assay: immunoSEQ multiplex PCR; the TCRdb copy retains only in-frame clones and omits some. The sample has 80,000 to 100,000 clones, roughly 91% seen once. The sample in question was peripheral blood, obtained after pregnancy. All receptors come from a female donor in good health, enrolled as a control in a pregnancy study. Both conserved end residues are part of each CDR3. A D gene is named only where the DNA matches it firmly. Clone size is given for some rows only: seen once, a few or many times, or a class if the clone is expanded.

clone_size	v_call	j_call	d_call	cdr3_aa	cdr3_nt
-	TRBV7-3	TRBJ1-1	-	CASSSDRNTEAFF	TGTGCCAGCAGCTCGGACAGGAACACTGAAGCTTTCTTT
-	TRBV27	TRBJ2-7	TRBD2	CASSPVTSGAYEQYF	TGTGCCAGCAGTCCGGTGACTAGCGGGGCATACGAGCAGTACTTC
-	TRBV7-3	TRBJ2-3	-	CASSLGGRGALDTQYF	TGTGCCAGCAGCTTAGGGGGTCGGGGGGCGTTGGATACGCAGTATTTT
-	TRBV7-6	TRBJ1-2	TRBD1	CASSMAGTGGDYGYTF	TGTGCCAGCAGCATGGCCGGGACAGGTGGTGACTATGGCTACACCTTC
-	TRBV27	TRBJ2-5	TRBD2	CASSLSGWDYQQETQYF	TGTGCCAGCAGTTTAAGCGGCTGGGACTACCAACAAGAGACCCAGTACTTC
-	TRBV5-4	TRBJ2-5	TRBD2	CASSYSGGGETQYF	TGTGCCAGCAGCTATAGCGGGGGAGGAGAGACCCAGTACTTC
-	TRBV5-6	TRBJ2-7	TRBD1	CASSLSGQGSSYEQYF	TGTGCCAGCAGCTTGTCGGGACAGGGGAGCTCCTACGAGCAGTACTTC
-	TRBV11-2	TRBJ2-3	TRBD1	CASSQRGDRGSDTQYF	TGTGCCAGCAGCCAAAGGGGGGACAGGGGATCAGATACGCAGTATTTT
-	TRBV5-1	TRBJ2-3	-	CASTLDGSDTQYF	TGCGCCAGCACCTTGGACGGGTCGGATACGCAGTATTTT
-	TRBV4-1	TRBJ1-5	-	CASSQGAGNQPQHF	TGCGCCAGCAGCCAAGGCGCGGGCAATCAGCCCCAGCATTTT
-	TRBV7-2	TRBJ1-1	-	CASSLVWTVNTEAFF	TGTGCCAGCAGCTTAGTCTGGACTGTGAACACTGAAGCTTTCTTT
-	TRBV29-1	TRBJ1-4	-	CSTQAGRDEKLFF	TGCAGCACCCAGGCCGGCAGGGATGAAAAACTGTTTTTT
-	TRBV28	TRBJ1-5	-	CASSLSFSNQPQHF	TGTGCCAGCAGTTTATCCTTTAGCAATCAGCCCCAGCATTTT
once	TRBV11-2	TRBJ2-3	TRBD2	CASSSGLAGGPPTDTQYF	TGTGCCAGCAGCTCTGGACTAGCGGGGGGGCCGCCCACAGATACGCAGTATTTT
-	TRBV20-1	TRBJ2-7	-	CSARISYEQYF	TGCAGTGCTAGAATCAGCTACGAGCAGTACTTC
-	TRBV28	TRBJ2-1	-	CASSLGEWVEQFF	TGTGCCAGCAGTTTAGGAGAATGGGTTGAGCAGTTCTTC
-	TRBV5-6	TRBJ2-1	-	CASRRGQISGNEQFF	TGTGCCAGCAGACGTGGACAGATTTCGGGCAATGAGCAGTTCTTC
-	TRBV7-2	TRBJ2-3	TRBD1	CASSRQGARDAQYF	TGTGCCAGCAGCCGACAGGGGGCGCGGGATGCGCAGTATTTT
-	TRBV5-6	TRBJ1-2	-	CASTPGDSRYGYTF	TGTGCCAGCACCCCGGGGGATTCCCGCTATGGCTACACCTTC
-	TRBV14	TRBJ1-1	-	CASSPVAGRGAFF	TGTGCCAGCAGCCCGGTAGCGGGACGGGGGGCTTTCTTT